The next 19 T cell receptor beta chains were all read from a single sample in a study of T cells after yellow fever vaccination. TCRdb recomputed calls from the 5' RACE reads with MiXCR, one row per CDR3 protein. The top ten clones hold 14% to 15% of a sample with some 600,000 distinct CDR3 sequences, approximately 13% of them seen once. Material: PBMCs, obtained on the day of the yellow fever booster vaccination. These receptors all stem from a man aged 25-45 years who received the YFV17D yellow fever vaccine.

The CDR3 loop reads CASSHLDYGYTF. For the CDR3, the DNA is TGTGCCAGCAGCCATTTAGACTATGGCTACACCTTC. The J gene is TRBJ1-2, the V gene TRBV3-1; D ambiguous. V was clipped by 3 bases and J by 3 bases, with 5 bases between them. The CDR3 loop spans 12 amino acids. In germline, CDR1 is LGHDT, CDR2 YNNKEL (reference sequence).

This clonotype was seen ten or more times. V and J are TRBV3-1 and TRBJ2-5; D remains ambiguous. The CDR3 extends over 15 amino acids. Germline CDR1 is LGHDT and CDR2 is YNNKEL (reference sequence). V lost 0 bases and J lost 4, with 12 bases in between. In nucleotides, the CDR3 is TGTGCCAGCAGCCAAGATCTGCCTAGTGGAGAGACCCAGTACTTC. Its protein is CASSQDLPSGETQYF.

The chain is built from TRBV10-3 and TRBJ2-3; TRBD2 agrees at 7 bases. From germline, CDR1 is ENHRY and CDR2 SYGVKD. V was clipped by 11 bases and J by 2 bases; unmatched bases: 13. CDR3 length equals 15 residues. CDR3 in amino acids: CAVKAGREYTDTQYF. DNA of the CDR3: TGTGCCGTCAAGGCGGGGCGGGAGTACACAGATACGCAGTATTTT.

This chain's CDR3 is CATSSQRTNTEAFF. CDR3 bases: TGTGCCACCAGCAGCCAACGGACGAACACTGAAGCTTTCTTT. This sequence joins TRBV15 and TRBJ1-1; D gene unclear. This CDR3 is built from 14 residues. V was trimmed by 3 bases and J by 1 base, leaving 9 bases between them. From germline, CDR1 is LNHNV and CDR2 YYDKDF (reference sequence).

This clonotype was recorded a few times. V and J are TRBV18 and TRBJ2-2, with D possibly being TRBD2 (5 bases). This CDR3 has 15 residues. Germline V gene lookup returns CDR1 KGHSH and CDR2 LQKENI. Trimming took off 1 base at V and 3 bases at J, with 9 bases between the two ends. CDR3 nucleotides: TGTGCCAGCTCACCACAGACTATGGACACCGGGGAGCTGTTTTTT. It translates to CASSPQTMDTGELFF.

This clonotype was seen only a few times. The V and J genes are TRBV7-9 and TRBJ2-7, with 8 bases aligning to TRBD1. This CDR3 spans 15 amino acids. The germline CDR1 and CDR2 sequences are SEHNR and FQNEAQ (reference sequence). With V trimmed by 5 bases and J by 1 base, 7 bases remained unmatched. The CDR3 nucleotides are TGTGCCAGCAGCGAAGGACAGGGAATATCCTACGAGCAGTACTTC. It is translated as CASSEGQGISYEQYF.

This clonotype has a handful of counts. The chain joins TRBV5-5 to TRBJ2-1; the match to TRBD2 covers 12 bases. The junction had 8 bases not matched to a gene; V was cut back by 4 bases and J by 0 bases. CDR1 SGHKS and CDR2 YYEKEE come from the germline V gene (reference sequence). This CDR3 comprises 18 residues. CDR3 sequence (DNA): TGTGCCAGCAGCGCTGGACTAGCGGGACCTAGCTCCTACAATGAGCAGTTCTTC. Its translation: CASSAGLAGPSSYNEQFF. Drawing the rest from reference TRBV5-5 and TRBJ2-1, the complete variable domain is DAGVTQSPTHLIKTRGQQVTLRCSPISGHKSVSWYQQVLGQGPQFIFQYYEKEERGRGNFPDRFSARQFPNYSSELNVNALLLGDSALYLCASSAGLAGPSSYNEQFFGPGTRLTVL.

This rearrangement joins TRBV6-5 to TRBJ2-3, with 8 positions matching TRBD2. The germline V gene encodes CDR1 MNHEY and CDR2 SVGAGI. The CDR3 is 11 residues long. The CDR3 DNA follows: TGTGTAGCGGGACGAACAGATACGCAGTATTTT. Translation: CVAGRTDTQYF.

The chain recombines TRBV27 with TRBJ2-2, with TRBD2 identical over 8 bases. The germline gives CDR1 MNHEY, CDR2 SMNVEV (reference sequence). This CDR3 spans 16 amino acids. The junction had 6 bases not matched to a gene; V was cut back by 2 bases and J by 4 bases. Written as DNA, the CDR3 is TGTGCCAGCAGTTTAGCGGGGGGTAAGGTCACCGGGGAGCTGTTTTTT. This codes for CASSLAGGKVTGELFF.

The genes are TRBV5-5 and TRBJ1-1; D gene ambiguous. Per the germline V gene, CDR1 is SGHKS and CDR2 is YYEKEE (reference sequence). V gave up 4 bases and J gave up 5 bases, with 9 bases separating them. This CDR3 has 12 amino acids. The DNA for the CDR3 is TGTGCCAGCAGCCGATCGACAACTGAAGCTTTCTTT. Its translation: CASSRSTTEAFF.

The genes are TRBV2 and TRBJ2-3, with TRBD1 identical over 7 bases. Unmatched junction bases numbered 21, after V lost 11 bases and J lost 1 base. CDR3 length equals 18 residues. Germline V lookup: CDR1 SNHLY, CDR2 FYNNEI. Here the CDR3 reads CAFCQTPKTGHRTDTQYF. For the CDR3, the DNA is TGTGCCTTCTGTCAAACCCCAAAGACAGGGCACCGCACAGATACGCAGTATTTT. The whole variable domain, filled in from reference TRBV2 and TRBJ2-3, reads EPEVTQTPSHQVTQMGQEVILRCVPISNHLYFYWYRQILGQKVEFLVSFYNNEISEKSEIFDDQFSVERPDGSNFTLKIRSTKLEDSAMYFCAFCQTPKTGHRTDTQYFGPGTRLTVL.

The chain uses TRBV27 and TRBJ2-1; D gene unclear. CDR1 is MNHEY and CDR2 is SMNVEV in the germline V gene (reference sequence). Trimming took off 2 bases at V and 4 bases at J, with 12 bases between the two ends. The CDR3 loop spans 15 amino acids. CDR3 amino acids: CASSLALDPYNEQFF. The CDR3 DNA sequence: TGTGCCAGCAGTTTAGCGTTAGATCCTTACAATGAGCAGTTCTTC.

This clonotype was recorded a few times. The CDR3 loop is CATSEVYTDTQYF. The CDR3 bases are TGTGCCACCTCGGAGGTTTACACAGATACGCAGTATTTT. The chain uses TRBV5-8 and TRBJ2-3; perhaps TRBD2 as D (5 bases). Germline loops: CDR1 SGHTS, CDR2 YDEGEE. V gave up 9 bases and J gave up 2 bases, with 13 bases separating them. The CDR3 runs to 13 residues.

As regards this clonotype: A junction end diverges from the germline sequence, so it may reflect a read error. As DNA, the CDR3 is TGCGCCAGCAGATTGGAGGGTTTTAATGAGCAGTTCTTC. It is translated as CASRLEGFNEQFF. The rearrangement uses TRBV5-1 and TRBJ2-1, with a possible D match to TRBD2 (6 bases). The CDR3 runs to 13 residues. The germline V gene encodes CDR1 SGHRS and CDR2 YFSETQ.

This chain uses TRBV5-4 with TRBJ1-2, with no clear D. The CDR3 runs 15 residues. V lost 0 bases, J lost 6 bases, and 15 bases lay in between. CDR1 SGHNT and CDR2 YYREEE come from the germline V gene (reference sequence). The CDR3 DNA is TGTGCCAGCAGCTTGGAACCGTACGGAACCGATGGCTACACCTTC. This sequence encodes CASSLEPYGTDGYTF.

CDR3 sequence: CASSLISSGANVLTF. CDR3 coding DNA: TGTGCCAGCAGTTTAATCAGCTCTGGGGCCAACGTCCTGACTTTC. The chain carries TRBV12-3 or TRBV12-4 and TRBJ2-6; D not resolved. The CDR3 sequence is 15 residues long. V was shortened by 2 bases and J by 0 bases, with 5 bases between the two germline ends.

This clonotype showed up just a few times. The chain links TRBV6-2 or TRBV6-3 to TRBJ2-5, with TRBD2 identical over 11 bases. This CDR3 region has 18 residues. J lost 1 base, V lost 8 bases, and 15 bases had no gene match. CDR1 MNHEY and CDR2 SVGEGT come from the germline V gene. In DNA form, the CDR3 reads TGTGCCAGCCAACGAGGACTAGCGGGCTCTCCAATCCAAGAGACCCAGTACTTC. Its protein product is CASQRGLAGSPIQETQYF.

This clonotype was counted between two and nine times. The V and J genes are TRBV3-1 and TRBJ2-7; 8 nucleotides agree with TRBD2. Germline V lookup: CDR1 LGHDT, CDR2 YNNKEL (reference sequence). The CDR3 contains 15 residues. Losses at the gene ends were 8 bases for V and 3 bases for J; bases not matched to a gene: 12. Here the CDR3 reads CASGNGVAGNYEQYF. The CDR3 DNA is TGTGCCAGCGGCAACGGGGTAGCGGGGAACTACGAGCAGTACTTC.

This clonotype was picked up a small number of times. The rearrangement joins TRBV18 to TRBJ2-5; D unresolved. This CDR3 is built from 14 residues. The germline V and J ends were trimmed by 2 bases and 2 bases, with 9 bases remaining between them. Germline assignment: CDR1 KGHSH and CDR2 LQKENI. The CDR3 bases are TGTGCCAGCTCACCAATAGTTTGGCAAGAGACCCAGTACTTC. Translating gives CASSPIVWQETQYF.